A single sample gave rise to the 9 T cell receptor beta chains below, sequenced in a study of spatial heterogeneity in lung cancer. TCRdb itself ran the 5' RACE reads through MiXCR, one entry per CDR3 protein. The sample includes 35,000 to 55,000 distinct CDR3 sequences, 12% of them seen just once. Sample time point: blood at routine non-recurrence follow-up after resection. Sequenced material: PBMCs, taken at follow-up. Every receptor here comes from a male donor with early-stage non-small cell lung cancer.

This clonotype appeared many times. The chain links TRBV27 to TRBJ1-6, with 7 bases fitting TRBD1. In germline, CDR1 is MNHEY, CDR2 SMNVEV (reference sequence). After removal of 4 bases from V and 0 bases from J, the junction contained 12 bases not matched to a gene. This CDR3 has 19 residues. The CDR3, as DNA: TGTGCCAGCAGTTCCCGACAGGGAGTCTCAAGCTCCTATAATTCACCCCTCCACTTT. It is translated as CASSSRQGVSSSYNSPLHF.

This clonotype has a count of ten or more. The chain links TRBV5-6 to TRBJ2-7; 7 nucleotides align to TRBD1. The CDR3 has 14 amino acids. With 5 bases clipped from V and 0 bases from J, the junction kept 5 bases outside the gene matches. Germline CDR1 reads SGHDT; CDR2 reads YYEEEE. CDR3 sequence: CASRPGTVSYEQYF. In DNA, the CDR3 is TGTGCCAGCAGGCCCGGGACAGTCTCCTACGAGCAGTACTTC. The entire variable domain, with the rest obtained from reference TRBV5-6 and TRBJ2-7, is as follows: DAGVTQSPTHLIKTRGQQVTLRCSPKSGHDTVSWYQQALGQGPQFIFQYYEEEERQRGNFPDRFSGHQFPNYSSELNVNALLLGDSALYLCASRPGTVSYEQYFGPGTRLTVT.

This clonotype was recorded at least ten times. The genes are TRBV20-1 and TRBJ1-1; 11 bases map to TRBD1. The length of the CDR3 is 13 residues. Germline assignment: CDR1 DFQATT and CDR2 SNEGSKA (reference sequence). V gave up 5 bases and J gave up 5 bases; unmatched junction bases: 4. The CDR3 protein is CSAHGQGATEAFF. The CDR3 DNA reads TGCAGTGCTCATGGACAGGGGGCGACTGAAGCTTTCTTT.

This chain connects TRBV7-8 to TRBJ2-2; 8 bases map to TRBD1. J lost 10 bases, V lost 5 bases, and 12 bases had no gene match. This CDR3 has 15 residues. Germline values: CDR1 SGHVS, CDR2 FQNEAQ. The CDR3 DNA follows: TGTGCCAGCAGCGCGGACAGGGCGGACCGCGAGGAGCTGTTTTTT. Residues: CASSADRADREELFF.

The gene calls are TRBV16 and TRBJ2-7, with D perhaps matching TRBD2 (5 bases). The V end was cut by 0 bases, the J end by 5 bases, with 11 bases between. This CDR3 has 14 residues. Per the germline V gene, CDR1 is KGHSY and CDR2 is FQNENV. CDR3 in DNA: TGTGCCAGCAGCCAATCGGGGAGCTCGGACGAGCAGTACTTC. Protein product: CASSQSGSSDEQYF.

This clonotype was counted many times. The V gene is TRBV12-3 or TRBV12-4, the J gene TRBJ2-5; D is uncertain. V shed 2 bases and J shed 0 bases, with 4 bases lying between them. CDR3 length equals 13 residues. CDR3 in amino acids: CASSLRDQETQYF. CDR3 sequence (DNA): TGTGCCAGCAGTTTAAGGGACCAAGAGACCCAGTACTTC.

This clonotype was observed many times. The genes are TRBV11-2 and TRBJ1-5; D is unclear. CDR3 size: 15 residues. Trimming left V 2 bases short and J 3 bases short, with 11 bases between. Germline V gene sequence: CDR1 SGHAT, CDR2 FQNNGV. CDR3 bases: TGTGCCAGCAGCTTACATACGGGAAACAATCAGCCCCAGCATTTT. Its protein is CASSLHTGNNQPQHF.

This clonotype was detected many times. This chain connects TRBV28 to TRBJ2-7; possibly TRBD1 for D (6 bases). Germline V gene data show CDR1 as MDHEN and CDR2 as SYDVKM. There are 15 residues in the CDR3. V was cut by 5 bases and J by 6 bases, with 20 bases left in between. CDR3 sequence reads: CASSPGSQGIGEQYF. DNA of the CDR3: TGTGCCAGCAGTCCCGGATCACAGGGAATCGGCGAGCAGTACTTC.

This clonotype came up many times. The chain couples TRBV7-8 to TRBJ1-3; the match to TRBD1 covers 7 bases. Trimming at V came to 5 bases and at J to 4 bases, leaving 5 bases not matched to a gene. Germline V gives CDR1 SGHVS, CDR2 FQNEAQ. The CDR3 spans 14 residues. CDR3 bases: TGTGCCAGCAGCACCGGGACAGCCGGAAACACCATATATTTT. It translates to CASSTGTAGNTIYF. Full variable domain (rest looked up from reference TRBV7-8 and TRBJ1-3): GAGVSQSPRYKVAKRGQDVALRCDPISGHVSLFWYQQALGQGPEFLTYFQNEAQLDKSGLPSDRFFAERPEGSVSTLKIQRTQQEDSAVYLCASSTGTAGNTIYFGEGSWLTVV.